This T cell receptor beta chain derives from a study of blood T cell repertoires in COVID-19. At the level of the study: PBMCs, B-cell-depleted T cells, or T cells provided the cDNA or gDNA that made up the material.

Germline CDR1 SGHKS, CDR2 YYEKEE (reference sequence). The CDR3 contains 14 residues. Losses at the gene ends were 3 bases for V and 7 bases for J; bases not matched to a gene: 7. Authors' methods: Scientists estimated how many nucleated cells there were by amplifying reference gene primers. The table came from immunoSEQ multiplex PCR; TCRdb's copy has only in-frame clones and leaves some out. V, J and clone size reflect that table, while D and trimming were determined from the DNA. In the table there are more than 20,000 clones, approximately 86% of which are singletons. This receptor was obtained from a man in his fifties or sixties with active COVID-19. The sample taken for sequencing was peripheral blood. This chain uses TRBV5-5 with TRBJ1-5; 7 bases agree with TRBD1. As DNA, the CDR3 is TGTGCCAGCAGCTACCTGACAGGGATACAGCCCCAGCATTTT. This sequence encodes CASSYLTGIQPQHF.